Shown below are 14 T cell receptor beta chains from a single sample sequenced in a study of CXCR3-negative and CXCR3-positive naive CD8 T cells. Study observations and caveats: CXCR3-positive naive cells had more hydrophobic TRB CDR3s than CXCR3-negative naive cells.

Their target antigens are unknown. The authors prepared UMI-labeled TRB cDNA libraries by 5' RACE. TCRdb reprocessed the 5' RACE reads and reports one entry per CDR3 protein, with no DNA. This sample's clone table lists tens of thousands of distinct CDR3 sequences. The sample consisted of naive CXCR3+ CD8+ T cells from blood. The sample's subset: CD45RO-CCR7+CD27+CD95- naive CD8+ T cells expressing CXCR3 (TNR3+). These receptors came from a human donor in good health. Some clones in this sample may be carry-over from other donors' samples.

V and J are TRBV25-1 and TRBJ2-1; TCRdb's D call, TRBD1, is unchecked because there is no DNA. Germline V CDR1 and CDR2: MGHDK, SYGVNS. The length of the CDR3 is 14 residues. The chain's CDR3 is CASSLTGVYNEQFF.

The chain uses TRBV6-6 and TRBJ1-1. In germline, CDR1 is MNHNY, CDR2 SVGAGI (reference sequence). This CDR3 has 13 amino acids. This CDR3 is CASRDLSVISAFF.

The J gene is TRBJ1-1, the V gene TRBV6-2 or TRBV6-3. The CDR3 is 14 amino acids. CDR1 is MNHEY, CDR2 SVGEGT, per germline. CDR3 residues: CASSYQAGGAEAFF.

The gene calls are TRBV7-9 and TRBJ2-7; the D call from TCRdb, TRBD1, cannot be confirmed without DNA. This CDR3 has 13 amino acids. CDR1 SEHNR and CDR2 FQNEAQ come from the germline V gene (reference sequence). The CDR3 spells CASSFQGTYEQYF.

J is TRBJ2-7 and V is TRBV6-2 or TRBV6-3; TCRdb indicates TRBD1, and absent DNA this call remains unverified. Germline V gene data show CDR1 as MNHEY and CDR2 as SVGEGT. CDR3 length equals 14 residues. The CDR3 sequence is CASWTGGLSGEQYF.

This chain joins TRBV29-1 and TRBJ1-1; TCRdb calls TRBD1, which cannot be checked without DNA. In germline, CDR1 is SQVTM, CDR2 ANQGSEA. The CDR3 is 11 amino acids. The CDR3 here is CSVEQGTEAFF.

The CDR3 protein is CASSTGQLYNEQFF. V is TRBV6-2 or TRBV6-3 and J is TRBJ2-1; TCRdb gives TRBD1 as the D gene, but with no DNA this cannot be confirmed. Germline V gene lookup returns CDR1 MNHEY and CDR2 SVGEGT. The CDR3 runs 14 residues.

The chain has TRBV27 and TRBJ2-7; TCRdb reports TRBD1, a call that lacks DNA to check it against. The CDR3 sequence is 17 residues long. CDR1 and CDR2 (germline): MNHEY, SMNVEV (reference sequence). CDR3 in amino acids: CASSLAAPGQGAYEQYF.

V is TRBV29-1 and J is TRBJ1-5; TCRdb selects TRBD1, and the lack of DNA leaves this call unchecked. The CDR3 is 16 amino acids. Germline V gives CDR1 SQVTM, CDR2 ANQGSEA. This chain's CDR3 is CSVLGQGADSNQPQHF.

The chain links TRBV21-1 to TRBJ2-7; TCRdb's assignment of TRBD1 cannot be checked, as there is no DNA. TRBV21-1 is shown as a pseudogene. CDR3 size: 14 residues. CDR3 residues: CASSKGTGQDEQYF.

This chain connects TRBV7-9 to TRBJ2-1; checking the TCRdb D call of TRBD1 is not possible without DNA. CDR3 length: 14 amino acids. Germline assignment: CDR1 SEHNR and CDR2 FQNEAQ (reference sequence). CDR3: CASSSRQGNNEQFF.

The rearrangement uses TRBV7-6 and TRBJ1-1; the D gene TCRdb calls, TRBD1, cannot be checked with no DNA. The CDR3 runs to 14 residues. The germline gives CDR1 SGHVS, CDR2 FNYEAQ. CDR3 protein: CASSSWGSDTEAFF.

The V call is TRBV5-1, the J call TRBJ2-1; the D call of TRBD1 rests on TCRdb alone, since no DNA is present to check it. CDR3 length: 15 amino acids. Germline CDR1 and CDR2: SGHRS and YFSETQ. The CDR3 reads CASLDWGAPRDEQFF. Combining the CDR3 with reference TRBV5-1 and TRBJ2-1 gives the whole variable domain KAGVTQTPRYLIKTRGQQVTLSCSPISGHRSVSWYQQTPGQGLQFLFEYFSETQRNKGNFPGRFSGRQFSNSRSEMNVSTLELGDSALYLCASLDWGAPRDEQFFGPGTRLTVL.

The chain recombines TRBV6-2 or TRBV6-3 with TRBJ2-7. The CDR3 has 12 residues. Per the germline V gene, CDR1 is MNHEY and CDR2 is SVGEGT. CDR3 protein: CASTDIGYEQYF.